This T cell receptor (beta chain) is drawn from a study of cytomegalovirus exposure and HLA in healthy donors. Study results and limitations: In vitro checks showed that a few CMV-associated chains really do target CMV antigens.

Profiled with immunoSEQ multiplex PCR; TCRdb holds only in-frame clones, not every one. The sample holds 150,000 to 250,000 clones, roughly three quarters seen once. This clone was observed a handful of times. Its target is unknown. Germline V gene lookup returns CDR1 GTSNPN and CDR2 SVGIG (reference sequence). V was shortened by 1 base and J by 6 bases, with 13 bases between the two germline ends. CDR3 length equals 14 residues. This sequence originates from a woman aged 25 to 39 in good health and CMV-seronegative. This chain links TRBV30 with TRBJ1-5, with D uncertain. The material sequenced was PBMCs. In DNA, the CDR3 is TGTGCCTGGAGTGCCTCGGGGTTAGGTCAGCCCCAGCATTTT. It yields the protein CAWSASGLGQPQHF. Complete variable domain (other parts from reference TRBV30 and TRBJ1-5): SQTIHQWPATLVQPVGSPLSLECTVEGTSNPNLYWYRQAAGRGLQLLFYSVGIGQISSEVPQNLSASRPQDRQFILSSKKLLLSDSGFYLCAWSASGLGQPQHFGDGTRLSIL.